The rows below give T cell receptor beta chains drawn from one sample of a study of blood T cell repertoires in COVID-19. Sequencing was performed with immunoSEQ multiplex PCR; in TCRdb, only in-frame clones are kept and a portion is missing. The table records fewer than 250,000 clones, 80% to 90% of them present only once. The sample consisted of peripheral blood. Receptors originate from a man aged 50-60 years with COVID-19, enrolled during active disease. Both conserved end residues are part of each CDR3. D genes are given only for firm matches. Only some rows state a clone size, as once, few, many or a class for expanded clones.

j_gene	v_gene	d_gene	abundance	CDR3nt	CDR3aa
TRBJ2-1	TRBV11-2	.	.	TGTGCCAGCAGCCCGGGGACTGCAAACAATGAGCAGTTCTTC	CASSPGTANNEQFF
TRBJ1-1	TRBV18	.	.	TGTGCCAGCTCACCACCTATAGGGGCTGAAGCTTTCTTT	CASSPPIGAEAFF
TRBJ1-4	TRBV30	.	.	TGTGCCTGGAGTAGCGGACAGACAACTAATGAAAAACTGTTTTTT	CAWSSGQTTNEKLFF
TRBJ2-5	TRBV10-3	.	.	TGTGCCATCAGGGCCCAAGAGACCCAGTACTTC	CAIRAQETQYF
TRBJ2-3	TRBV24-1	.	.	TGTGCCACCAGTGAATCACCGGGACAAGGAACCTACACAGATACGCAGTATTTT	CATSESPGQGTYTDTQYF
TRBJ1-1	TRBV19	.	.	TGTGCCACCTCGACAGATCCTGAAGCTTTCTTT	CATSTDPEAFF
TRBJ2-7	TRBV30	TRBD2	.	TGTGCCTGGAGTGTACTGCGGGGGGGGCCGGGGGAGCAGTACTTC	CAWSVLRGGPGEQYF
TRBJ1-3	TRBV4-1	.	.	TGCGCCAGCGCCCCTTTGGGGAGCTCTGGAAACACCATATATTTT	CASAPLGSSGNTIYF
TRBJ2-1	TRBV7-3	TRBD2	.	TGTGCCAGCAGCGGCCCGGGACTAGCGGCCTCCGGGGAGCAGTTCTTC	CASSGPGLAASGEQFF
TRBJ1-1	TRBV30	TRBD1	.	TGTGCCGGAACAGGGGGCTTGGTGGTCACTGAAGCTTTCTTT	CAGTGGLVVTEAFF
TRBJ2-6	TRBV21-1	.	.	TGTGCCAGCAGAAACACAGGGTTGTCTGGGGCCAACGTCCTGACTTTC	CASRNTGLSGANVLTF
TRBJ2-4	TRBV29-1	.	.	TGCAGCGTTGAAGGGGGCACCAAAAACATTCAGTACTTC	CSVEGGTKNIQYF
TRBJ2-7	TRBV19	TRBD1	.	TGTGCCAGTAGGGCCGGGACAGGGGGCGAGTACGAGCAGTACTTC	CASRAGTGGEYEQYF
TRBJ1-3	TRBV19	TRBD1	.	TGTGCCAGTAATTCGGACAGGATGCTCTCTGGAAACACCATATATTTT	CASNSDRMLSGNTIYF
TRBJ1-6	TRBV28	.	.	TGTGCCAGCAGTTGGAACCCGACAGGATATAATTCACCCCTCCACTTT	CASSWNPTGYNSPLHF
TRBJ1-4	TRBV7-9	TRBD1	.	TGTGCCAGCAGCAGGTCCGGGACAGGGATCGGTGAAAAACTGTTTTTT	CASSRSGTGIGEKLFF
TRBJ2-5	TRBV5-5	TRBD1	once	TGTGCCAGCAGCTTGGCAGGGGGCGAATGGGGGACCCAGTACTTC	CASSLAGGEWGTQYF
TRBJ2-7	TRBV18	.	.	TGTGCCAGCTCACCACAGACAGACTCCTACGAGCAGTACTTC	CASSPQTDSYEQYF
TRBJ2-1	TRBV7-7	.	.	TGTGCTAGCAGCTTAGTCCCGGGAGTTTTCAATGAGCAGTTCTTC	CASSLVPGVFNEQFF
TRBJ2-7	TRBV6-5	.	.	TGTGCCAGCAGATATTATATCGCCGGCGAGCAGTACTTC	CASRYYIAGEQYF
TRBJ1-5	TRBV19	.	.	TGTGCCAGTAGCGACCCTAGTCAGCCCCAGCATTTT	CASSDPSQPQHF
TRBJ2-7	TRBV27	TRBD1	.	TGTGCCAGCAGGGCTCGCGGGACAGGGGATTCCTACGAGCAGTACTTC	CASRARGTGDSYEQYF
TRBJ2-1	TRBV7-9	.	once	TGTGCCAGCAGCTTAGGACTAGGTGATTACAATGAGCAGTTCTTC	CASSLGLGDYNEQFF
TRBJ2-7	TRBV2	TRBD1	.	TGTGCCAGCAGTCTCGAGAGACAGGGAACCTACGAGCAGTACTTC	CASSLERQGTYEQYF
TRBJ2-3	TRBV6-5	.	.	TGTGCCAGCAGTTACACTACCAGCACAGATACGCAGTATTTT	CASSYTTSTDTQYF
TRBJ1-1	TRBV11-2	.	few	TGTGCCAGCACAGGGAGGCACCACACTGAAGCTTTCTTT	CASTGRHHTEAFF
TRBJ2-1	TRBV12-3/TRBV12-4	.	.	TGTGCCACTACAAGGGGTAGGCAGAATGAGCAGTTCTTC	CATTRGRQNEQFF
TRBJ2-3	TRBV13	TRBD2	.	TGTGCCAGCAGCCTCTTCGGACTAGCGGGGGGCTCTCCGGCCAAAAATACGCAGTATTTT	CASSLFGLAGGSPAKNTQYF
TRBJ2-1	TRBV9	TRBD1	.	TGTGCCAGCAGCGTAGCCGGGACAGAGTGGTACAATGAGCAGTTCTTC	CASSVAGTEWYNEQFF
TRBJ1-2	TRBV19	.	.	TGTGCCAGTAAATCCCAGAACTATGGCTACACCTTC	CASKSQNYGYTF
TRBJ2-1	TRBV29-1	TRBD1	.	TGCAGCGTTGGAGGAACTATCGAGGACAGGGTATACAATGAGCAGTTCTTC	CSVGGTIEDRVYNEQFF
TRBJ2-1	TRBV7-9	TRBD2	.	TGTGCCAGCAGTCCTAAACGTACTAGCGGGCCCTACAATGAGCAGTTCTTC	CASSPKRTSGPYNEQFF
TRBJ2-7	TRBV7-2	.	.	TGTGCCAGCAGCCCCGGCGGGGGCCCCTACGAGCAGTACTTC	CASSPGGGPYEQYF
TRBJ2-5	TRBV6-5	TRBD1	.	TGTGCCAGCAGTTACTCAGCGACAGGGGGCTTCGAGACCCAGTACTTC	CASSYSATGGFETQYF
TRBJ2-1	TRBV19	.	.	TGTGCCAGTAGTATTAACCGGGGGTACAATGAGCAGTTCTTC	CASSINRGYNEQFF
TRBJ1-6	TRBV7-2	.	.	TGTGCCAGCAGCTTAGCAGGGGTTTATAATTCACCCCTCCACTTT	CASSLAGVYNSPLHF
TRBJ2-1	TRBV6-4	.	.	TGTGCCAGCAGCCACCTAGGGGGTGAGCAGTTCTTC	CASSHLGGEQFF
TRBJ1-6	TRBV11-3	TRBD1	once	TGTGCCAGCAGCTGGTTGGACAGGGGGCGTTCACCCCTCCACTTT	CASSWLDRGRSPLHF
TRBJ2-3	TRBV7-9	.	.	TGTGCCAGCACATTCAGGGGAACAGATACGCAGTATTTT	CASTFRGTDTQYF
TRBJ1-5	TRBV7-8	.	.	TGTGCCAGCAGCCGACGAGGACAGACCAATCAGCCCCAGCATTTT	CASSRRGQTNQPQHF
TRBJ2-1	TRBV7-3	.	.	TGTGCCAGCAGCTTAACTGGGAGTGAGCAGTTCTTC	CASSLTGSEQFF
TRBJ2-5	TRBV7-2	.	.	TGTGCCAGCAGCCTCCCCCGTGGAGACTACCCTCCCATTCAAGAGACCCAGTACTTC	CASSLPRGDYPPIQETQYF
TRBJ2-7	TRBV4-2	.	once	TGTGCCAGCAGCCAAGGGCTAGACTCCTACGAGCAGTACTTC	CASSQGLDSYEQYF
TRBJ2-1	TRBV29-1	.	.	TGCAGCGTTGATATGTTGGACAGATTATACAATGAGCAGTTCTTC	CSVDMLDRLYNEQFF
TRBJ1-1	TRBV2	.	.	TGTGCCAGCACTGGGGGCGTTTACACTGAAGCTTTCTTT	CASTGGVYTEAFF